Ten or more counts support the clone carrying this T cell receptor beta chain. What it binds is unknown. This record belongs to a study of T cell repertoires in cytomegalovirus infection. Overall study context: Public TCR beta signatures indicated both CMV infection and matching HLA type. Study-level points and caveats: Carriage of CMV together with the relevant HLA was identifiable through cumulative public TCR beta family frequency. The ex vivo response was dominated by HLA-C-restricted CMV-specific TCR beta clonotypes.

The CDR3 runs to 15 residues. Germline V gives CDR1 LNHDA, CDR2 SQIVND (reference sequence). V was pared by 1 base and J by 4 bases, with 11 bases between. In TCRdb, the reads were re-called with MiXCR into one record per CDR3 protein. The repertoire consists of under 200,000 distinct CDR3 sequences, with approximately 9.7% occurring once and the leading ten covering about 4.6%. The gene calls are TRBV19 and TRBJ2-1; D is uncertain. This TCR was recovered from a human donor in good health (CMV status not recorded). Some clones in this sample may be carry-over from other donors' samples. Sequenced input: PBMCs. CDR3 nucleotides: TGTGCCAGTAGTATAGGTGGTGGTCGATACAATGAGCAGTTCTTC. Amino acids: CASSIGGGRYNEQFF.